One and the same sample provided the 26 T cell receptor beta chains below, sequenced in a study of tumor-infiltrating lymphocytes in primary liver carcinoma. Constant-region priming of around 500 ng total RNA yielded TCR beta cDNA. Researchers made the TCR beta libraries by running three nested multiplex PCR rounds with slightly modified ARM-PCR. A C-beta reverse primer was combined with TRBV1-TRBV30 forward primers in the first two PCR rounds, and each round had 10 cycles. In TCRdb, the multiplex PCR reads were re-called with MiXCR into one record per CDR3 protein. The sample has more than 95,000 distinct CDR3 sequences; approximately 80% are singletons. Each 20-30 mg portion of unsorted bulk tissue served as the source for co-extraction of RNA and DNA. The sample was liver tumor tissue from sampling region 3. Subset reported: tumor region T3, left-lateral pole. Receptor source: a man between 35 and 55 years old with primary liver carcinoma and hepatitis B virus infection.

To note about this clonotype: At one end the junction does not follow the germline gene, possibly because of a read error. This chain connects TRBV4-2 to TRBJ2-7; D ambiguous. The CDR3 sequence is 15 residues long. Germline CDR1 is LGHNA and CDR2 is YNFKEQ. CDR3 sequence: CVSSQGTGSQYEQYF. Written as DNA, the CDR3 is TGTGTCAGCAGCCAAGGCACCGGGTCTCAGTACGAGCAATACTTC.

This clonotype showed up many times. The J gene is TRBJ2-3, the V gene TRBV12-3 or TRBV12-4, with 8 bases lining up with TRBD1. V shed 6 bases and J 8 bases; nucleotides not matched to a gene: 10. The CDR3 has 14 amino acids. The CDR3 loop is CASREGTGSGTQYF. The DNA of the CDR3 is TGTGCCAGCAGGGAGGGGACAGGTTCTGGTACGCAGTATTTT.

Of note for this clonotype: The junction departs from the called germline gene at one end, perhaps through a read error. V and J are TRBV14 and TRBJ2-1; D is possibly TRBD2 (5 bases). The CDR3 has 16 residues. The germline CDR1 and CDR2 sequences are SGHDN and FVKESK. CDR3 nucleotide sequence: TGTGCTAGCAGTGCCATAACGGGATGGGTAAACAATGAGCAGTTCTTC. It yields the protein CASSAITGWVNNEQFF.

As regards this clonotype: A read error may be the cause here, since a much bigger clone is one base away. The CDR3 end shows no conserved phenylalanine or tryptophan, and so a read error is likely. The chain carries TRBV5-4 and TRBJ1-5; TRBD1 aligns across 7 bases. V shed 3 bases and J 11 bases; nucleotides not matched to a gene: 8. This CDR3 has 13 residues. Germline V gene data show CDR1 as SGHNT and CDR2 as YYREEE (reference sequence). CDR3 nucleotides: TGTGCCAGCAGCTCACAGGGGCAACAGTCCCAGCATTCT. As protein: CASSSQGQQSQHS.

As concerns this clonotype: A read error is likely, as this CDR3 ends without the conserved phenylalanine or tryptophan. This chain links TRBV6-2 or TRBV6-3 with TRBJ2-7; 9 bases fit TRBD1. Germline CDR1 and CDR2: MNHEY and SVGEGT. The CDR3 is made up of 14 amino acids. In nucleotides, the CDR3 is TGTGCTAGGAGCCTCCGGGACAGGGCCCACGAGCAGTACTTA. This sequence encodes CARSLRDRAHEQYL.

About this clonotype: The junction shows a germline mismatch at one end, possibly a read error. V is TRBV6-1 and J is TRBJ1-5; the match to TRBD1 covers 7 bases. CDR3 size: 16 residues. The germline gives CDR1 MNHNS, CDR2 SASEGT. CDR3 sequence (DNA): TGTACCAGCAGTGGGCGACAGGGAATTAGCAATCAGCCCCGGCATTTT. Translated: CTSSGRQGISNQPRHF.

Of note for this clonotype: The junction does not match germline at one end; this may be a read error. The chain carries TRBV29-1 and TRBJ2-6, with 9 nucleotides matching TRBD1. The CDR3 is 15 amino acids. Germline lookup yields CDR1 SQVTM and CDR2 ANQGSEA. The CDR3 reads CSVGQGHSGANVPTF. In DNA form, the CDR3 reads TGCAGTGTGGGACAGGGCCACTCTGGGGCCAACGTCCCGACTTTC.

Remarks on this clonotype: Compared with germline, one end of the junction differs, possibly owing to a read error. The J gene is TRBJ2-7, the V gene TRBV5-5, with TRBD1 matching 7 bases. CDR3 length equals 13 residues. Germline V gene sequence: CDR1 SGHKS, CDR2 YYEKEE (reference sequence). This CDR3 reads CASSLRQGGEHYF. CDR3 DNA: TGTGCCAGCAGCTTGCGACAGGGTGGCGAGCATTACTTC.

A note on this clonotype: The conserved phenylalanine or tryptophan normally closing the CDR3 is absent here, so this likely arose from a read error. The gene calls are TRBV6-2 or TRBV6-3 and TRBJ2-3, with 8 nucleotides matching TRBD1. V dropped 3 bases and J dropped 4; count of bases not matched to a gene: 6. The CDR3 has 15 amino acids. Germline V gives CDR1 MNHEY, CDR2 SVGEGT. The CDR3 region is CASSYPRTGSDTQYL. CDR3 DNA sequence: TGTGCCAGCAGTTATCCCCGGACAGGGTCAGATACGCAGTATTTG.

Points on this clonotype: A much bigger clone sits one base away, suggesting this may be a read error. CDR3 sequence reads: CAWSVSWRNIQYF. The DNA of the CDR3 is TGTGCCTGGAGTGTAAGCTGGCGGAACATTCAGTACTTC. This sequence joins TRBV30 and TRBJ2-4; D call uncertain. This CDR3 spans 13 amino acids. Germline V lookup: CDR1 GTSNPN, CDR2 SVGIG (reference sequence). V was pared by 0 bases and J by 7 bases, with 10 bases between.

Turning to this clonotype: At one boundary the junction diverges from the germline segment, which might be a read error. This sequence joins TRBV19 and TRBJ1-6; D is undetermined. The germline CDR1 and CDR2 sequences are LNHDA and SQIVND (reference sequence). The CDR3 runs 13 residues. The CDR3 here is CGSSPGPNSPLHF. The CDR3 nucleotides are TGTGGCAGTAGTCCCGGGCCAAATTCACCCCTCCACTTT.

With regard to this clonotype: Compared with germline, one end of the junction differs, possibly owing to a read error. The chain combines TRBV11-3 with TRBJ2-3; D is possibly TRBD2 (6 bases). In germline, CDR1 is SGHNT, CDR2 YENEEA. The CDR3 extends over 15 amino acids. In DNA form, the CDR3 reads TGTGTCAGCAGTCCCGGAGAGGGAGGCACAGATATGCAGTATTTT. It specifies CVSSPGEGGTDMQYF. Together with reference TRBV11-3 and TRBJ2-3, the CDR3 gives the full variable domain: EAGVVQSPRYKIIEKKQPVAFWCNPISGHNTLYWYLQNLGQGPELLIRYENEEAVDDSQLPKDRFSAERLKGVDSTLKIQPAELGDSAVYLCVSSPGEGGTDMQYFGPGTRLTVL.

Concerning this clonotype itself: This CDR3 fails to terminate in the conserved phenylalanine or tryptophan, so it likely reflects a read error. Because the CDR3's place on the DNA is in doubt, the DNA is left out and the CDR3 is given as listed by TCRdb. This chain uses TRBV12-3 or TRBV12-4 with TRBJ2-7; no DNA check was done on the table's D call, TRBD1. The CDR3 is 14 residues long, ends included. The CDR3 here is CASSQGQGAYEQYL.

Note on this clonotype: This may be a read error: a much more frequent sequence differs by one nucleotide. The V gene is TRBV28, the J gene TRBJ2-1, with D unresolved. The V gene's germline CDR1 is MDHEN and CDR2 SYDVKM. V was shortened by 4 bases and J by 0 bases, with 16 bases between the two germline ends. The CDR3 is 17 residues long. CDR3 bases: TGTGCCAGCAGTTCATGGAACAGAAGAAGCTCCTACAATGAGCAGTTCTTC. It codes for CASSSWNRRSSYNEQFF.

This clonotype was observed a few times. A much larger clone lies a single base off, so this may be a read error. This CDR3 reads CVWRAEPSNQPQHF. CDR3 nucleotides: TGTGTCTGGAGGGCCGAGCCGAGCAATCAGCCCCAGCATTTT. V and J are TRBV30 and TRBJ1-5; no clear D gene. Germline assignment: CDR1 GTSNPN and CDR2 SVGIG (reference sequence). This CDR3 is 14 amino acids long.

The rearrangement links TRBV28 to TRBJ2-1, with 9 bases lining up with TRBD2. This CDR3 spans 13 amino acids. Trimming at V came to 6 bases and at J to 15 bases, leaving 12 bases not matched to a gene. Germline V CDR1 and CDR2: MDHEN, SYDVKM. CDR3 sequence reads: CASSLGTSSELFF. In nucleotides, the CDR3 is TGTGCCAGCAGCCTCGGGACTAGCAGTGAGTTGTTCTTC.

Worth noting for this clonotype: A junction end diverges from the germline sequence, so it may reflect a read error. V and J are TRBV6-2 or TRBV6-3 and TRBJ2-1; D perhaps matches TRBD1 (6 bases). The CDR3 consists of 15 residues. From germline, CDR1 is MNHEY and CDR2 SVGEGT. CDR3 sequence (DNA): TGTGCCAGCAGTATCAGGAACAACAGGGAAAATGAGCAATTCTTC. Protein: CASSIRNNRENEQFF.

This chain links TRBV12-3 or TRBV12-4 with TRBJ1-2; D is uncertain. CDR3 length: 13 residues. Trimming pared 6 bases from V and 8 bases from J, leaving 16 bases between. The CDR3 sequence: CASSYGTRRGYTF. The CDR3, as DNA: TGTGCCAGCAGCTATGGAACCCGACGGGGCTACACCTTC.

About this clonotype itself: At one boundary the junction diverges from the germline segment, which might be a read error. This chain joins TRBV12-3 or TRBV12-4 and TRBJ1-1; D is perhaps TRBD1 (5 bases). This CDR3 region has 14 residues. The CDR3 region is CTSSIGTGGTEAFF. In DNA form, the CDR3 reads TGTACCAGCAGTATCGGGACCGGGGGGACTGAAGCCTTCTTT.

With respect to this clonotype: At one boundary the junction diverges from the germline segment, which might be a read error. The CDR3 reads CAIRGEPAKDIQYF. The CDR3, as DNA: TGTGCCATCAGGGGGGAACCAGCCAAAGACATTCAGTACTTC. The chain links TRBV28 to TRBJ2-4, with a possible D match to TRBD1 (7 bases). CDR1 is MDHEN, CDR2 SYDVKM, per germline. The CDR3 is made up of 14 amino acids.

This clonotype was seen ten or more times. The rearrangement uses TRBV28 and TRBJ2-3; a weak D match, TRBD2 (5 bases). CDR3 size: 16 residues. V shed 7 bases and J shed 4 bases, with 21 bases lying between them. CDR1 is MDHEN, CDR2 SYDVKM, per germline. The CDR3 nucleotides read TGTGCCAGCATCCCGACCCGGCAGGTGAGGGCAGATACGCAGTATTTT. This translates into CASIPTRQVRADTQYF.

The V gene is TRBV4-3, the J gene TRBJ1-6; D perhaps matches TRBD1 (5 bases). Per germline, CDR1 LGHNA and CDR2 YSLEER. This CDR3 comprises 15 residues. The V end lost 5 bases, the J end lost 14 bases, and 22 bases lay between the germline ends. The CDR3 DNA reads as TGCGCCAGCAGCAGTGGGGGTTGGGCGAATTTAGCCCTCCACTTT. It specifies CASSSGGWANLALHF.

V usage is TRBV11-3 and J usage is TRBJ2-7; D could derive from TRBD1 or TRBD2 (5 bases each). V shed 5 bases and J shed 5 bases, with 16 bases lying between them. Germline-derived CDR1 and CDR2 are SGHNT and YENEEA. This CDR3 has 14 residues. Here the CDR3 DNA reads TGTGCCAGCAGCCCTGGATATGGGGACCACGAGCAGTACTTC. Encoded protein: CASSPGYGDHEQYF.

The count of this clonotype is one. V and J are TRBV12-3 or TRBV12-4 and TRBJ2-5; 7 nucleotides match TRBD1. After removal of 9 bases from V and 5 bases from J, the junction contained 9 bases not matched to a gene. The CDR3 consists of 13 residues. This chain's CDR3 is CARSTTGTETQYF. CDR3 coding DNA: TGTGCCAGGAGCACGACAGGGACGGAGACCCAGTACTTC.

In the case of this clonotype: The CDR3 does not end in the conserved phenylalanine or tryptophan, so this is likely a read error. V and J are TRBV28 and TRBJ1-1; possible D gene TRBD1, 6 bases. This CDR3 is built from 17 residues. CDR1 and CDR2 (germline): MDHEN, SYDVKM. The CDR3 bases are TGTGCCAGCAGTATAACCCCACAGGGAGGAGCGGGAACTGCAGCTTTCTCT. As protein: CASSITPQGGAGTAAFS.

This chain connects TRBV6-5 to TRBJ2-3; D possibly uses TRBD1 or TRBD2 (5 bases each). The CDR3 has 15 residues. Deletions cut 7 bases from V and 3 bases from J, with 17 bases between. CDR1 is MNHEY and CDR2 is SVGAGI in the germline V gene. In DNA form, the CDR3 reads TGTGCCAGCAACACAGGACCAACGGGAACAGATACGCAGTATTTT. It translates to CASNTGPTGTDTQYF.